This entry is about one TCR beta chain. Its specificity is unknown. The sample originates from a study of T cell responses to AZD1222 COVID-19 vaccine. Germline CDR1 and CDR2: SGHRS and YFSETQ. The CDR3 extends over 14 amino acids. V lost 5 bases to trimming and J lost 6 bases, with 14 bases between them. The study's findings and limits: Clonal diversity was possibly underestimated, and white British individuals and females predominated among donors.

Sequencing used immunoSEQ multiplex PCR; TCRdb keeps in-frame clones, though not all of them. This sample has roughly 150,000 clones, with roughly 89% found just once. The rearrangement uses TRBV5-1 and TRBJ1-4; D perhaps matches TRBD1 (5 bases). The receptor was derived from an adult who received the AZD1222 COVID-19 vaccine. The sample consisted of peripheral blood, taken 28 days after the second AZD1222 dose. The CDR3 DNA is TGCGCCAGCAGTCCTTTACTGGGGGATGAAAAACTGTTTTTT. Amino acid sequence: CASSPLLGDEKLFF.